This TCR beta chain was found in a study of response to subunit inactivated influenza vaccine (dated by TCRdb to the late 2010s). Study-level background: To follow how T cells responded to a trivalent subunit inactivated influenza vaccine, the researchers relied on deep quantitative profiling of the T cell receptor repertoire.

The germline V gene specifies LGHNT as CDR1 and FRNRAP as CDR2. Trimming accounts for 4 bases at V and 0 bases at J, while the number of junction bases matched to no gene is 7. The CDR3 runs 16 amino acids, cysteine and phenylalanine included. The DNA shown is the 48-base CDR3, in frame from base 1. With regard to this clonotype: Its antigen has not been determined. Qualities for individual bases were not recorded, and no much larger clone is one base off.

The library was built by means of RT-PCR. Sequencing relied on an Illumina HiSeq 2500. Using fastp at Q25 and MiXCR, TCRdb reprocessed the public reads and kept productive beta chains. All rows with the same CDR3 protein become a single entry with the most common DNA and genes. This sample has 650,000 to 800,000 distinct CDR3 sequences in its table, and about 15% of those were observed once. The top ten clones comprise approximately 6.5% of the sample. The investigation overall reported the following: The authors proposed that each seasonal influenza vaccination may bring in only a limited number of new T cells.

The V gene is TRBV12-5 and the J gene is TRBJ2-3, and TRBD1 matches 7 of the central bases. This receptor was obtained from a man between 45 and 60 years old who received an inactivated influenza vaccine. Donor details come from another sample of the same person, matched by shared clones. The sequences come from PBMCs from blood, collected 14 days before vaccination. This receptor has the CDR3 CASGSSRDRSTDTQYF. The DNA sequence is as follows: TGTGCTAGTGGTTCTAGCCGGGACAGAAGCACAGATACGCAGTATTTT.